Described below is a single T cell receptor (beta chain) sequence and its context. Its antigen remains unidentified. This sample stems from a study of regulatory T cells in long-lasting Graves disease. General study findings and limits: Persistent Graves' cases showed lower TCR diversity than newly diagnosed cases.

From germline, CDR1 is GTSNPN and CDR2 SVGIG (reference sequence). V trimming: 4 bases; J trimming: 0 bases; junction bases outside the gene matches: 6. There are 15 residues in the CDR3. Combining iRepertoire HTBI primers with Arm-PCR of CDR3 regions, the authors built TCR beta libraries. TCRdb itself ran the multiplex PCR reads through MiXCR, one entry per CDR3 protein. The sample has a few hundred thousand distinct CDR3 sequences, roughly 17% seen once. The time point was: newly diagnosed GD, antithyroid drugs for less than 3 months. Extracted PBMC RNA gave rise to the TCR library. Patients met American Thyroid Association criteria for Graves' disease. This sample was also put to use in a study of T cells in Graves' hyperthyroidism and ophthalmopathy.

The source of this sequence is a man aged 40-50 years with Graves disease. The sequences come from peripheral blood mononuclear cells (PBMCs), collected at new diagnosis, from a patient treated with antithyroid drugs. The rearrangement joins TRBV30 to TRBJ1-3, with 7 bases identical to TRBD1. CDR3 protein: CAWTLGGSSGNTIYF. The CDR3 nucleotides read TGTGCCTGGACCTTAGGGGGCAGCTCTGGAAACACCATATATTTT.